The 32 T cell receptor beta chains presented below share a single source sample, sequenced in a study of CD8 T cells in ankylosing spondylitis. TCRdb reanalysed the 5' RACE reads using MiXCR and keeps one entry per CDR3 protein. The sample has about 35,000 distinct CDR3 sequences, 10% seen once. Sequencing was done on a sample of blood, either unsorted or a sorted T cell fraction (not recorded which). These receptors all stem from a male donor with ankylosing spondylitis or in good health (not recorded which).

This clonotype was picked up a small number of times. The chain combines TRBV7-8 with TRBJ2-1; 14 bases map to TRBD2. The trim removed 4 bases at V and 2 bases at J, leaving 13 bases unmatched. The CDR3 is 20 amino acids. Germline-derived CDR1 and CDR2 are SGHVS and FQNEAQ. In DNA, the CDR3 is TGTGCCAGCAGCTCATACCGCGCGGGACTAGCGGGAGCAGCCTACAATGAGCAGTTCTTC. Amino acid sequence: CASSSYRAGLAGAAYNEQFF.

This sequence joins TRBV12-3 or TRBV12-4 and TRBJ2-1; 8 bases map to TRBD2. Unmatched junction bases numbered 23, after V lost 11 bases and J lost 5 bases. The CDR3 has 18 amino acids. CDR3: CAFSLARNGRAANNEQFF. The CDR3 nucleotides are TGTGCCTTCAGTTTAGCGCGTAACGGGAGGGCCGCGAACAATGAGCAGTTCTTC.

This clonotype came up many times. The CDR3 region is CASSSREGTRDTQYF. The DNA for the CDR3 is TGTGCCAGCAGCTCGCGAGAGGGGACTAGAGATACGCAGTATTTT. This chain uses TRBV9 with TRBJ2-3; TRBD2 aligns across 8 bases. The CDR3 is made up of 15 amino acids. Germline CDR1 SGDLS, CDR2 YYNGEE. J lost 5 bases, V lost 4 bases, and 9 bases had no gene match.

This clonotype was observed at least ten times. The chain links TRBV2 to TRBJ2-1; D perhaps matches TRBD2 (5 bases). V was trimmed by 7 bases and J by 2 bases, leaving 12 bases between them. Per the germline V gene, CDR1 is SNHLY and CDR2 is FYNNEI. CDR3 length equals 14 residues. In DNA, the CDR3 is TGTGCCAGCAAGAGGGATCAAACCTACAATGAGCAGTTCTTC. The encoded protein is CASKRDQTYNEQFF.

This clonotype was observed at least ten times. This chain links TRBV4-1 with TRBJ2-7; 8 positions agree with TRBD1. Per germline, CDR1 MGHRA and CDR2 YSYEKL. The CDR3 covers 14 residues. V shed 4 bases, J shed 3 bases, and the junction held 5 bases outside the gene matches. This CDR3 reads CASSRLGQGYEQYF. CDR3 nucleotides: TGCGCCAGCAGCCGCCTAGGACAGGGCTACGAGCAGTACTTC.

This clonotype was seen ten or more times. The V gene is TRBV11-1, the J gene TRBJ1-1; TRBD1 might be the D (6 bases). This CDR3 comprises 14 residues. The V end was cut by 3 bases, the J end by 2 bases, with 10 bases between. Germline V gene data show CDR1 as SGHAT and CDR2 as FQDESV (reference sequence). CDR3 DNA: TGTGCCAGCAGCTTGGGCAGGGGTAACACTGAAGCTTTCTTT. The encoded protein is CASSLGRGNTEAFF.

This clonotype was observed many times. CDR3 loop: CASSELAGGSYNEQFF. The CDR3 DNA reads TGTGCCAGCAGTGAGCTAGCGGGAGGGTCCTACAATGAGCAGTTCTTC. The chain links TRBV6-2 or TRBV6-3 to TRBJ2-1, with 12 bases fitting TRBD2. Germline V lookup: CDR1 MNHEY, CDR2 SVGEGT. Germline trimming cut 5 bases from V and 1 base from J; bases unmatched to any gene: 3. This CDR3 is built from 16 residues.

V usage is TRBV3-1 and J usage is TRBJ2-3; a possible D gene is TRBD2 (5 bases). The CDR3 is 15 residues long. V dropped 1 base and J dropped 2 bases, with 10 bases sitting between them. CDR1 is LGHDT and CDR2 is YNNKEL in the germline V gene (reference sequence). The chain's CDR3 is CASSQGRYNTDTQYF. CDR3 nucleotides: TGTGCCAGCAGCCAAGGGAGGTACAACACAGATACGCAGTATTTT.

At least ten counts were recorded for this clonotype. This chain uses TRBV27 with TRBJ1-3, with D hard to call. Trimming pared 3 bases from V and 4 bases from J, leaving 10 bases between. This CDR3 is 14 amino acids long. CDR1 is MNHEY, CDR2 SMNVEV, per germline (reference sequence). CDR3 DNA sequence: TGTGCCAGCAGTTTGTCGGTCAGGGGAAACACCATATATTTT. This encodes CASSLSVRGNTIYF.

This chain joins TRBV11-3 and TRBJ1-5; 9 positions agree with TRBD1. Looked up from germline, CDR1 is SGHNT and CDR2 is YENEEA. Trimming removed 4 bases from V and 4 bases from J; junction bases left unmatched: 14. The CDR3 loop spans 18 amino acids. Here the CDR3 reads CASSSQVRTGAGNQPQHF. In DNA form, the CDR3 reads TGTGCCAGCAGCTCCCAGGTTAGGACAGGGGCGGGAAATCAGCCCCAGCATTTT.

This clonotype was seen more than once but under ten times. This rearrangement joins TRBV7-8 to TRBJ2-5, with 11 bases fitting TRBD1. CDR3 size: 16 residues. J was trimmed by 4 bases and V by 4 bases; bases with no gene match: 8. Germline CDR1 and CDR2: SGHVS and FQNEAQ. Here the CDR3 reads CASSSGQGAPIETQYF. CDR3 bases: TGTGCCAGCAGCTCCGGACAGGGGGCCCCGATAGAGACCCAGTACTTC.

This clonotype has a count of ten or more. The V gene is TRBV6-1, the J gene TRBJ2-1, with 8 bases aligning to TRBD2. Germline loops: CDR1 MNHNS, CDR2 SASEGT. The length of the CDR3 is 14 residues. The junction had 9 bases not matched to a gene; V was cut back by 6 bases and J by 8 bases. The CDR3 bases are TGTGCCAGCAGACGAGCGGGAGATGTGGATGAGCAGTTCTTC. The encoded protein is CASRRAGDVDEQFF.

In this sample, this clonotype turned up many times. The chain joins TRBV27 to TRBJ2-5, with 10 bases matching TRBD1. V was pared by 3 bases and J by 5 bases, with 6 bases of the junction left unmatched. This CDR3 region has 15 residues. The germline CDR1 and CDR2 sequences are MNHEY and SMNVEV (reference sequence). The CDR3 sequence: CASSLGQGFLETQYF. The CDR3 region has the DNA TGTGCCAGCAGTTTGGGACAGGGGTTTCTCGAGACCCAGTACTTC.

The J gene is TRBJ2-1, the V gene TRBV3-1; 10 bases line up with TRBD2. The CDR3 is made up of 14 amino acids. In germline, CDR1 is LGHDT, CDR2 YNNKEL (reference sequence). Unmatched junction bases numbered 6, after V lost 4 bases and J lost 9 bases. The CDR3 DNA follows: TGTGCCAGCAGCCTCGGGACTAGCGTACTTGAGCAGTTCTTC. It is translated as CASSLGTSVLEQFF.

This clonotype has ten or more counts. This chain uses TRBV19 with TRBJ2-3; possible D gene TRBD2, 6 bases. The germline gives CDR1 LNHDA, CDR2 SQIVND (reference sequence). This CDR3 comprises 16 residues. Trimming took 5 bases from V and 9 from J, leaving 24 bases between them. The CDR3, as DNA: TGTGCCAGTAGTCCTTTGCCCGTCGGGGCTGGGGGGACGCAGTATTTT. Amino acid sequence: CASSPLPVGAGGTQYF.

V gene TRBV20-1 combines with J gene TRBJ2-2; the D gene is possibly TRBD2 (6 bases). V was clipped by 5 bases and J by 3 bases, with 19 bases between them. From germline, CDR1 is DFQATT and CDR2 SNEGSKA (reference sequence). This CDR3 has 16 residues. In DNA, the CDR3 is TGCAGTGCTCGCAAAACCTCTAGCGCGGACACCGGGGAGCTGTTTTTT. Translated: CSARKTSSADTGELFF.

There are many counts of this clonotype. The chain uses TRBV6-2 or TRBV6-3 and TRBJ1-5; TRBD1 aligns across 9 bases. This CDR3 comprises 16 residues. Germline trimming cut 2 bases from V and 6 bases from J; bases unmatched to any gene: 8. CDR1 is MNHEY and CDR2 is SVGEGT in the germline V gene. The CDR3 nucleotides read TGTGCCAGCAGTTACCGCCTAGGGACAGGGAGTCAGCCCCAGCATTTT. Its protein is CASSYRLGTGSQPQHF.

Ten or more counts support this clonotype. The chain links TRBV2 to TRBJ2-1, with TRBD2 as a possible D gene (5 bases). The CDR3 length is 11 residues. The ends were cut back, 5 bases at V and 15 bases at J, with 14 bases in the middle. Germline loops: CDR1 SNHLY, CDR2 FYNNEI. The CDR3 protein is CASSSEGEGFF. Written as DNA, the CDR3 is TGTGCCAGCAGTTCCGAGGGAGAGGGGTTCTTC.

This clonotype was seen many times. CDR3 in DNA: TGTGCCAGCAGCCCGGGACTAGCGGGAGGTGGTGAGACCCAGTACTTC. It translates to CASSPGLAGGGETQYF. The chain combines TRBV5-6 with TRBJ2-5; 15 nucleotides line up with TRBD2. V shed 4 bases, J shed 5 bases, and the junction held 6 bases outside the gene matches. Germline V CDR1 and CDR2: SGHDT, YYEEEE. The CDR3 length is 16 residues.

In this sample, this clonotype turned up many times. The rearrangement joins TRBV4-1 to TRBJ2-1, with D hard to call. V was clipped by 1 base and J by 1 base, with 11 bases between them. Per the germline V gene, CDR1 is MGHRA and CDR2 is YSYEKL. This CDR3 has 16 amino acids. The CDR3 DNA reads TGCGCCAGCAGCCAAGTTAACTTAGTGTCCTACAATGAGCAGTTCTTC. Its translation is CASSQVNLVSYNEQFF.

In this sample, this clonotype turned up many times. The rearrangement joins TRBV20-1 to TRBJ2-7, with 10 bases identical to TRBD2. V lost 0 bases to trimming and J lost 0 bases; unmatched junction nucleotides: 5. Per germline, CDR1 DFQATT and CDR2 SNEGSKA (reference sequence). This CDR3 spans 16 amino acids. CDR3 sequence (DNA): TGCAGTGCTAGAGAGGGGACTAGCGCGAGCTCCTACGAGCAGTACTTC. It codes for CSAREGTSASSYEQYF.

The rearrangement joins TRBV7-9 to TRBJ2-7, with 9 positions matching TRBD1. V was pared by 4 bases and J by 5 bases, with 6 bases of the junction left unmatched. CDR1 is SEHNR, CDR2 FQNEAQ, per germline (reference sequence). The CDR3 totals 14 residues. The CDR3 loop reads CASSSGTGYHEQYF. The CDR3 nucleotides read TGTGCCAGCAGCTCCGGGACAGGGTACCACGAGCAGTACTTC. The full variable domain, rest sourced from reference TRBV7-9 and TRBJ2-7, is DTGVSQNPRHKITKRGQNVTFRCDPISEHNRLYWYRQTLGQGPEFLTYFQNEAQLEKSRLLSDRFSAERPKGSFSTLEIQRTEQGDSAMYLCASSSGTGYHEQYFGPGTRLTVT.

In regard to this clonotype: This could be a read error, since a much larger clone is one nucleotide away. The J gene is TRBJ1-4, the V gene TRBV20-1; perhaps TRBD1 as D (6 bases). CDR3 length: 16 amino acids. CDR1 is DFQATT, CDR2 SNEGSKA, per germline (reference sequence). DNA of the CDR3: TGCAGTGCCAACGGCCTAATGGGGGGGGCTAATGAAAAACTGTATTTT. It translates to CSANGLMGGANEKLYF.

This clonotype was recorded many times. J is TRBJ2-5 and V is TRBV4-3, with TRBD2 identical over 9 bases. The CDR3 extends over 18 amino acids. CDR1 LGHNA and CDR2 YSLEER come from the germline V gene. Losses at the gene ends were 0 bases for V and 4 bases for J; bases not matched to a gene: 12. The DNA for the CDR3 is TGCGCCAGCAGCCAAGAACTCGGGCTAGCGGGAAACTCAGAGACCCAGTACTTC. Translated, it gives CASSQELGLAGNSETQYF.

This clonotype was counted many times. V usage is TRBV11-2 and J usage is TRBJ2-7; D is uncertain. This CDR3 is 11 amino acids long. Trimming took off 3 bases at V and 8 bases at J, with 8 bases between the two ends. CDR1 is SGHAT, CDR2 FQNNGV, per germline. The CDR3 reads CASSFRQQQYF. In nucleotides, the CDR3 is TGTGCCAGCAGCTTTAGGCAGCAGCAGTACTTC.

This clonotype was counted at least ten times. The CDR3 DNA sequence: TGTGCCAGCATTTATTTCTTCTCTATAGCCAAAAACATTCAGTACTTC. It translates to CASIYFFSIAKNIQYF. J is TRBJ2-4 and V is TRBV21-1. TRBV21-1 is listed as a pseudogene. The CDR3 contains 16 residues.

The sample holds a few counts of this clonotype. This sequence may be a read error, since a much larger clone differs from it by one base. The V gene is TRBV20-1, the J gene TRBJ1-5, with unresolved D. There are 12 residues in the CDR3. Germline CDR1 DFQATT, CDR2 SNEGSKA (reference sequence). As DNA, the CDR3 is TGCAGTGCTAGAGATCGAGGTCAGCCCCATCATTTT. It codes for CSARDRGQPHHF.

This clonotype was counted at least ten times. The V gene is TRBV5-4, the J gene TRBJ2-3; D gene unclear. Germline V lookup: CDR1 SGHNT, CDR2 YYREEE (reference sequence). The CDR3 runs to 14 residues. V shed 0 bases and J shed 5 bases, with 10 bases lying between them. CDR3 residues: CASSLAARRDTQYF. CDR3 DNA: TGTGCCAGCAGCTTGGCCGCCCGGAGAGATACGCAGTATTTT.

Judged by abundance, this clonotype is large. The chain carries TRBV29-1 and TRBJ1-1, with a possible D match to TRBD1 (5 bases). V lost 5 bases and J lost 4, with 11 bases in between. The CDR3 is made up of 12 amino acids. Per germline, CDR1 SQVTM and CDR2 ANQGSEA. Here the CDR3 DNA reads TGCAGCGTTCAGGGAGGGAGCACTGAAGCTTTCTTT. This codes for CSVQGGSTEAFF.

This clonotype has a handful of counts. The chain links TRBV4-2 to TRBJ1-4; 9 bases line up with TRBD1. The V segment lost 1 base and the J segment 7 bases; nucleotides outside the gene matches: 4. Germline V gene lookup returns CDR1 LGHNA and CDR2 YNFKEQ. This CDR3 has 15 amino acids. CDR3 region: CASSQAGDRVEKLFF. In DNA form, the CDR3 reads TGTGCCAGCAGCCAAGCGGGGGACAGGGTTGAAAAACTGTTTTTT.

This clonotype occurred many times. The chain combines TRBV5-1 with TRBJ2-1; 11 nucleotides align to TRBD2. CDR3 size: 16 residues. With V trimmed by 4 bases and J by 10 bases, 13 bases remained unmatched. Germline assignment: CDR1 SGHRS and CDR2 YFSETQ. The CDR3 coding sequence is TGCGCCAGCAGCCCTCGGGTAGCGGGAGGGCTCGAGGAGCAGTTCTTC. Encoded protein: CASSPRVAGGLEEQFF. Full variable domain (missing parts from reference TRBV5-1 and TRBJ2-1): KAGVTQTPRYLIKTRGQQVTLSCSPISGHRSVSWYQQTPGQGLQFLFEYFSETQRNKGNFPGRFSGRQFSNSRSEMNVSTLELGDSALYLCASSPRVAGGLEEQFFGPGTRLTVL.

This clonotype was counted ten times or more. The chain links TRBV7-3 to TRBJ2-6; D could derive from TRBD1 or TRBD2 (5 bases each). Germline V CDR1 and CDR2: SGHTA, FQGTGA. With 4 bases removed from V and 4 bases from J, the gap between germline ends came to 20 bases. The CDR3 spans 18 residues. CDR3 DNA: TGTGCCAGCAGCTACAGGTCGGGGCAGACGAGCGGGGCCAACGTCCTGACTTTC. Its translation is CASSYRSGQTSGANVLTF.